Described below is a single T cell receptor (beta chain) sequence and its context. The antigen it recognizes is unknown. Base quality data are lacking; no much larger clone is found one base away. The data originate from a study of CDR3 diversity in severe acne (dated by TCRdb to between 2018 and 2021). V is clipped by 4 bases and J by 4 bases, and the sequence between their germline boundaries is 20 bases long. CDR1 and CDR2 were assigned from the germline V gene as SGHDT and YYEEEE. Its CDR3 holds 16 amino acids, cysteine through phenylalanine. Only the CDR3 region is kept as DNA, spanning 48 bases read in frame from base 1. The method behind the library was PCR. TCRdb names Illumina HiSeq 2000 as the instrument used. TCRdb ran its own pipeline on the public reads, namely fastp trimming at Q25 and MiXCR clone calling, and kept in-frame beta chains. Rows are combined by CDR3 protein, so each entry shows the most common genes and DNA. Counted in this sample were about 86,000 distinct CDR3 sequences; under 65% of them appeared once. The top ten constitute roughly an eighth of the sample.

Recombination linked TRBV5-6 to TRBJ1-2; TRBD1 could be the D gene, as 6 bases match. The sequencing input was blood. This clonotype was sampled from a male donor in good health, without acne. The DNA is TGTGCCAGCAGCGCCCTTCGAGCAGGAGGGGGCTATGGCTACACCTTC. This is translated as CASSALRAGGGYGYTF.